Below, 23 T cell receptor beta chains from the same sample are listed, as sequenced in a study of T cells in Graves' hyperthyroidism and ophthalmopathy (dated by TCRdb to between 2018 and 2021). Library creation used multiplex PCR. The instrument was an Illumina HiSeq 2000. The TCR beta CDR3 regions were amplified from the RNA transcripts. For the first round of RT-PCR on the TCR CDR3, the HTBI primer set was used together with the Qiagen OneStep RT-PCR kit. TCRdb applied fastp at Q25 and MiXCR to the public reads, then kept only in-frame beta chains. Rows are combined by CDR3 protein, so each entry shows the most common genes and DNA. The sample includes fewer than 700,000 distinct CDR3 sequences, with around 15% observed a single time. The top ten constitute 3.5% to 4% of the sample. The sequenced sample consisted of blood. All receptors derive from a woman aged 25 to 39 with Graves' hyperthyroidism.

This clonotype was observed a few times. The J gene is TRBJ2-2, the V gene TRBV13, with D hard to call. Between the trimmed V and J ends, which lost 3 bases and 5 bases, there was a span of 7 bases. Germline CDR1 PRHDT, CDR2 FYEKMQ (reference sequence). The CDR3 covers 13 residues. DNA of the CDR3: TGTGCCAGCAGCTTTACTCTAACCGGGGAGCTGTTTTTT. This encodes CASSFTLTGELFF.

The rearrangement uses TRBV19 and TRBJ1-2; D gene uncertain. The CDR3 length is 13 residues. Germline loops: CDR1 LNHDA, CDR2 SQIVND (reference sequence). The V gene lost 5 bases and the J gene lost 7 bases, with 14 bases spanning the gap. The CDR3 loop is CASSFGPQLGYTF. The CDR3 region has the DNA TGTGCCAGTAGTTTCGGGCCTCAGCTTGGCTACACCTTC. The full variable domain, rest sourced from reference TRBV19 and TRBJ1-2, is DGGITQSPKYLFRKEGQNVTLSCEQNLNHDAMYWYRQDPGQGLRLIYYSQIVNDFQKGDIAEGYSVSREKKESFPLTVTSAQKNPTAFYLCASSFGPQLGYTFGSGTRLTVV.

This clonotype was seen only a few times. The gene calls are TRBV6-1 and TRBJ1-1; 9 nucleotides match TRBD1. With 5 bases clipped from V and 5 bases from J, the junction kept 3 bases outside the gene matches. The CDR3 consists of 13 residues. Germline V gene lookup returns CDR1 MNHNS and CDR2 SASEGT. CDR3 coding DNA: TGTGCCAGCAGTCACAGGGGGCAGACTGAAGCTTTCTTT. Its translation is CASSHRGQTEAFF.

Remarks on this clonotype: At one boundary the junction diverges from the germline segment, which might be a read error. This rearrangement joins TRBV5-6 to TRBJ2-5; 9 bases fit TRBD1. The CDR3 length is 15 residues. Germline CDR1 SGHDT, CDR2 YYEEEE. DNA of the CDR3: TGTGCCAGCAGCACCACAGGGGGCAGCGAAGAGACCCAGTGCTTC. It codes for CASSTTGGSEETQCF. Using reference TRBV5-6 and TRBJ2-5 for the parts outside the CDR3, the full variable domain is DAGVTQSPTHLIKTRGQQVTLRCSPKSGHDTVSWYQQALGQGPQFIFQYYEEEERQRGNFPDRFSGHQFPNYSSELNVNALLLGDSALYLCASSTTGGSEETQCFGPGTRLLVL.

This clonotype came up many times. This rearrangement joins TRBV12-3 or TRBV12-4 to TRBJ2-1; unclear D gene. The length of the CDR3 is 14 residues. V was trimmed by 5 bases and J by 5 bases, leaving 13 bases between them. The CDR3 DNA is TGTGCCAGCAGTCTACCGGGCCGCCACAATGAGCAGTTCTTC. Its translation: CASSLPGRHNEQFF.

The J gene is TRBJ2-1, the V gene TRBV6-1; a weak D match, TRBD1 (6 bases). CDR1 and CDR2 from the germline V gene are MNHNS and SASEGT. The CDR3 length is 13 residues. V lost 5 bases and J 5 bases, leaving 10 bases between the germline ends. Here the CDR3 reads CASSPYRDNEQFF. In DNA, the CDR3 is TGTGCCAGCAGTCCCTACAGGGACAATGAGCAGTTCTTC.

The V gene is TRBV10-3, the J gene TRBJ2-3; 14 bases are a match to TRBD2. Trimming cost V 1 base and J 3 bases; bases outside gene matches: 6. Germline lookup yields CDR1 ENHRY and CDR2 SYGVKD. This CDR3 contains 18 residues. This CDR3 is CAISEYGTSGSTTDTQYF. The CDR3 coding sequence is TGTGCCATCAGTGAGTACGGGACTAGCGGGAGTACTACAGATACGCAGTATTTT.

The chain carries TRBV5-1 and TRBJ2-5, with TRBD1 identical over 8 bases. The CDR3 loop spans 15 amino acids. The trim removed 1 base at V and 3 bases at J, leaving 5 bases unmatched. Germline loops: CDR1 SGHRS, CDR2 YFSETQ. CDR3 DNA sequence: TGCGCCAGCAGCTTGTTCGCAGGGGGCGAAGAGACCCAGTACTTC. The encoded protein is CASSLFAGGEETQYF.

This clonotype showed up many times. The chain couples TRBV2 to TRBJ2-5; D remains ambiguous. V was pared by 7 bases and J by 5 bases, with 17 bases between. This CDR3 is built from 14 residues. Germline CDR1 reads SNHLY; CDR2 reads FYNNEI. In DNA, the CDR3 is TGTGCCAGCAAGGACGGGCTAAGAGAGGAGACCCAGTACTTC. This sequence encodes CASKDGLREETQYF.

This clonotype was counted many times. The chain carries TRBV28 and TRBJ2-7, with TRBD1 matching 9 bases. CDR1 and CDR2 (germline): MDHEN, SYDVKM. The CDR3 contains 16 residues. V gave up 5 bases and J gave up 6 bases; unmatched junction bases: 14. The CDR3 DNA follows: TGTGCCAGCAGTACACCCGATCGGGACAGGGTAGGCGAGCAGTACTTC. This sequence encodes CASSTPDRDRVGEQYF.

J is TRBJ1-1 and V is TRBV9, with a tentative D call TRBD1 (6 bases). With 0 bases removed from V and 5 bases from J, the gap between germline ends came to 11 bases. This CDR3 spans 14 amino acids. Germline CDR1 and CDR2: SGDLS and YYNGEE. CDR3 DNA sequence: TGTGCCAGCAGCGTAGCTACGGGGGCGACTGAAGCTTTCTTT. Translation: CASSVATGATEAFF. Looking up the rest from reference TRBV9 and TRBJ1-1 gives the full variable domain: DSGVTQTPKHLITATGQRVTLRCSPRSGDLSVYWYQQSLDQGLQFLIQYYNGEERAKGNILERFSAQQFPDLHSELNLSSLELGDSALYFCASSVATGATEAFFGQGTRLTVV.

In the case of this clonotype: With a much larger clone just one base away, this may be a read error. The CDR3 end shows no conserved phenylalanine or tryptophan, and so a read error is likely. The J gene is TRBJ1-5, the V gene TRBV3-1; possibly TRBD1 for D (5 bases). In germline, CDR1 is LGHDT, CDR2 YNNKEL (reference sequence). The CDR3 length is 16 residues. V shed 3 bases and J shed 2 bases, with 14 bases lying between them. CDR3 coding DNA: TGTGCCAGCAGCCAGGCGGGGCAGGGCCGCAATCAGCCCCAGCATCTT. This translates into CASSQAGQGRNQPQHL.

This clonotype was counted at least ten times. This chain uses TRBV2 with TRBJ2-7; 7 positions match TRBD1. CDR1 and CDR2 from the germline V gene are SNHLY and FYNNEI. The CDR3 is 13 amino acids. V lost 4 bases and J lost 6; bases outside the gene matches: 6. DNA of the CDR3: TGTGCCAGCAGTGTGGGACAGCCCTCCGAGCAGTACTTC. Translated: CASSVGQPSEQYF. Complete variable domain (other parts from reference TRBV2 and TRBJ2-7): EPEVTQTPSHQVTQMGQEVILRCVPISNHLYFYWYRQILGQKVEFLVSFYNNEISEKSEIFDDQFSVERPDGSNFTLKIRSTKLEDSAMYFCASSVGQPSEQYFGPGTRLTVT.

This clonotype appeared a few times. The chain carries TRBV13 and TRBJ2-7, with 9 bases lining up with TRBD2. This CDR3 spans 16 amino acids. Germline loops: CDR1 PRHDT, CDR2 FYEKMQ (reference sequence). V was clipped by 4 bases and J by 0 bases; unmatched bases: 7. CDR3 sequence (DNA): TGTGCCAGCAGCTCCCGACTAGCGGCGAACTCCTACGAGCAGTACTTC. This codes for CASSSRLAANSYEQYF.

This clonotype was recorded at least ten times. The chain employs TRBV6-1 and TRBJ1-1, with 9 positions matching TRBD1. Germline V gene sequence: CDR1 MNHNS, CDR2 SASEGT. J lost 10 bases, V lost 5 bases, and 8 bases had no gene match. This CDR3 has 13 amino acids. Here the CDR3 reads CASSSIDRGGAFF. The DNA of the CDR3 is TGTGCCAGCAGTTCAATAGACAGGGGGGGAGCTTTCTTT.

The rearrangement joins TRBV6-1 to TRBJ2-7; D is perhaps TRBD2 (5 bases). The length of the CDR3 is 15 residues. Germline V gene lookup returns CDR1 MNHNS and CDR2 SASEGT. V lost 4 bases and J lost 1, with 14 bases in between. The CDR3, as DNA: TGTGCCAGCAGTGGGGCGGGTTCTTCATCCTACGAGCAGTACTTC. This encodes CASSGAGSSSYEQYF.

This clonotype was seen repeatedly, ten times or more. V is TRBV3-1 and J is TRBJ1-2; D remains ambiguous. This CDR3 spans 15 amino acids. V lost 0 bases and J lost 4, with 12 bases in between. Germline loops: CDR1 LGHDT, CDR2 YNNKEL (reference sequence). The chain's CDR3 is CASSQDRVGSYGYTF. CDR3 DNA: TGTGCCAGCAGCCAAGATCGTGTGGGGAGCTATGGCTACACCTTC.

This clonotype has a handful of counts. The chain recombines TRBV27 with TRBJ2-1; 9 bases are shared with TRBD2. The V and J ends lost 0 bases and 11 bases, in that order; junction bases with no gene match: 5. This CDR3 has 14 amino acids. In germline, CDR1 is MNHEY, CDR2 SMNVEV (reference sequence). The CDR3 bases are TGTGCCAGCAGTTTATCGTCCAGCGGGAGGAAGCAGTTCTTC. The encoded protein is CASSLSSSGRKQFF.

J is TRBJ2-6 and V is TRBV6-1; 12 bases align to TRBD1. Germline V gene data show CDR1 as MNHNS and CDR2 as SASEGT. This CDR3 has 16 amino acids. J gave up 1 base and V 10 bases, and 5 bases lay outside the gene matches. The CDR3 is CATRDRGPSGANVLTF. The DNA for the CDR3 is TGTGCCACCCGGGACAGGGGGCCGTCTGGGGCCAACGTCCTGACTTTC.

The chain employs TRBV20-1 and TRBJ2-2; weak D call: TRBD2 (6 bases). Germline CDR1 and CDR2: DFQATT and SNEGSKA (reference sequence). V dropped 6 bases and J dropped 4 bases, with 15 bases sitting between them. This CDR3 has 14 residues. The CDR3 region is CSALTGLSTGELFF. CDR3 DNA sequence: TGCAGTGCCCTGACGGGACTTTCCACCGGGGAGCTGTTTTTT.

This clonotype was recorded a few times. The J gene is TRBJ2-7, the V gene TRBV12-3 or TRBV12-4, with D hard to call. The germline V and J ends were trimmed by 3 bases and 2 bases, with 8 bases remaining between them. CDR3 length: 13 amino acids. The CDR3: CASSFADPYEQYF. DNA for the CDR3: TGTGCCAGCAGTTTCGCGGATCCCTACGAGCAGTACTTC.

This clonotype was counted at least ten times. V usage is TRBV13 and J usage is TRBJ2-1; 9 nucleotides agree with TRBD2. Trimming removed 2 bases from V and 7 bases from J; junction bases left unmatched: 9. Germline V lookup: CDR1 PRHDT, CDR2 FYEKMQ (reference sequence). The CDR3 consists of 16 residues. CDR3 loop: CASSLRAGGLGNEQFF. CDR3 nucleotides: TGTGCCAGCAGCTTAAGAGCGGGAGGTTTGGGAAATGAGCAGTTCTTC.

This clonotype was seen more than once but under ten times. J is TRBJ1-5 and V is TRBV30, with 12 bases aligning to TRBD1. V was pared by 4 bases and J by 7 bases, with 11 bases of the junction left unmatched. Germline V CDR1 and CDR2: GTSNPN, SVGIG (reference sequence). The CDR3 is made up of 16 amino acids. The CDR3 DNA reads TGTGCCTGGACCAGAGGGGGACAGGGGGCGAGGCAGCCCCAGCATTTT. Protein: CAWTRGGQGARQPQHF.